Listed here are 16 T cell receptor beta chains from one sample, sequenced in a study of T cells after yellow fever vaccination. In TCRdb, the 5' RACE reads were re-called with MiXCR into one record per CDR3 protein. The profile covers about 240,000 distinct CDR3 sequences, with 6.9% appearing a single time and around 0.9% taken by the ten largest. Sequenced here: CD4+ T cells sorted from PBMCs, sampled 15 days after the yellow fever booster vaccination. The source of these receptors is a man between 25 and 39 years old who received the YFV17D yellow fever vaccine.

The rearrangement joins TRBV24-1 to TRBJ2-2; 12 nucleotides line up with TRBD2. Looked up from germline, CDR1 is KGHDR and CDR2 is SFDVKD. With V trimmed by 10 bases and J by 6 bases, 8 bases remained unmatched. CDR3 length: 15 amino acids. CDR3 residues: CATPSGRGFAGELFF. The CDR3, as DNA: TGTGCCACGCCTAGCGGGAGGGGGTTCGCCGGGGAGCTGTTTTTT.

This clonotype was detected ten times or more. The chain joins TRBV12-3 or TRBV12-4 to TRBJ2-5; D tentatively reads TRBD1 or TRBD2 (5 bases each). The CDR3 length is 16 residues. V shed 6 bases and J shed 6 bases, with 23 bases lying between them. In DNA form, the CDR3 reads TGTGCCAGCAGCCGAGCGGCCGTGGGCAGGGTAAAGACCCAGTACTTC. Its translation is CASSRAAVGRVKTQYF.

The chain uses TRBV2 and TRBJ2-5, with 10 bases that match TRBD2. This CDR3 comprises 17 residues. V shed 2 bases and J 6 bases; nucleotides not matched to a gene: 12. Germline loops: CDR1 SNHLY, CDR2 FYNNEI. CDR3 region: CASSERSSGRAWKTQYF. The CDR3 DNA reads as TGTGCCAGCAGTGAACGTTCCAGCGGGAGGGCCTGGAAGACCCAGTACTTC.

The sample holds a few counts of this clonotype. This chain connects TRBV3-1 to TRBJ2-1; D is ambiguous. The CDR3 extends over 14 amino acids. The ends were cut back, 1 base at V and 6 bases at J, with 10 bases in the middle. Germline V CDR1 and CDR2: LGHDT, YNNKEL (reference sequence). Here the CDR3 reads CASSQGPLANEQFF. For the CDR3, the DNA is TGTGCCAGCAGCCAAGGCCCCCTTGCCAATGAGCAGTTCTTC.

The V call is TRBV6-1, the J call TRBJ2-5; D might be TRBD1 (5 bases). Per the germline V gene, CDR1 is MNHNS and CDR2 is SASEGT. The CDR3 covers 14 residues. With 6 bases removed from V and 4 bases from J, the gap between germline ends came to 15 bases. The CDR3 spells CASRRPWGGETQYF. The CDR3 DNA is TGTGCCAGCAGGAGACCCTGGGGCGGAGAGACCCAGTACTTC.

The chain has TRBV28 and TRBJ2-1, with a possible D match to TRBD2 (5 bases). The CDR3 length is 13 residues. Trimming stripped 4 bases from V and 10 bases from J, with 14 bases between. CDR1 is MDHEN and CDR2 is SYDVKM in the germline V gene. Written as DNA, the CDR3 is TGTGCCAGCAGTTCATCCAGCGGTTGGGAGCAGTTCTTC. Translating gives CASSSSSGWEQFF.

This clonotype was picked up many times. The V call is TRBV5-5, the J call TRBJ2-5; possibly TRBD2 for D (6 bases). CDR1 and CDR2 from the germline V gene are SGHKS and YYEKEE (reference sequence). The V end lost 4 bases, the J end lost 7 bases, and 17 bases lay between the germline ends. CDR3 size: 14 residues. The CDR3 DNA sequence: TGTGCCAGCAGCGGGGGACTGCAGCTGACGACCCAGTACTTC. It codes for CASSGGLQLTTQYF.

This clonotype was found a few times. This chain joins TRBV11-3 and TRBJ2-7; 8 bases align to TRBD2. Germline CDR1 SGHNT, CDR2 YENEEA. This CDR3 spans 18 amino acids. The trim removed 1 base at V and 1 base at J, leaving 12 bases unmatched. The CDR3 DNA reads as TGTGCCAGCAGCTTAGGTGTGAGCGGGACTAGTATGTCCTACGAGCAGTACTTC. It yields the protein CASSLGVSGTSMSYEQYF.

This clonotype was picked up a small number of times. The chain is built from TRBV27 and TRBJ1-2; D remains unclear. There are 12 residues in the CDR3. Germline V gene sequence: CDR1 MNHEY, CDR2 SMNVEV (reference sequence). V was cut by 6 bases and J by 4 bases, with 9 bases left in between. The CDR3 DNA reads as TGTGCCAGCAGCCCACTCGGCTATGGCTACACCTTC. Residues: CASSPLGYGYTF.

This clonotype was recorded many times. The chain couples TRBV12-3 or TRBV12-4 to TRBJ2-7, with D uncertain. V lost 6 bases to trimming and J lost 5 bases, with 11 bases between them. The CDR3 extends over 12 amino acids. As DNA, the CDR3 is TGTGCCAGCAGCTACCGTATAAACGAGCAGTACTTC. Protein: CASSYRINEQYF.

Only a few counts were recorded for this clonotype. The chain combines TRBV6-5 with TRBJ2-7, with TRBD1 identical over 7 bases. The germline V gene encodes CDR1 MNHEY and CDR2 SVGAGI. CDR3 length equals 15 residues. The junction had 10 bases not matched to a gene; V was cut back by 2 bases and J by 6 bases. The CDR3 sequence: CASSYQPRQGGEQYF. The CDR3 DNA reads TGTGCCAGCAGTTACCAACCCCGACAGGGCGGCGAGCAGTACTTC.

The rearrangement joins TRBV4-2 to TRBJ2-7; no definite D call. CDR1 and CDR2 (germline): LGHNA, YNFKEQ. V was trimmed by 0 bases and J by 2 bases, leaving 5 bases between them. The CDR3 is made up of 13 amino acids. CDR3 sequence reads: CASSQDTTYEQYF. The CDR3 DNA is TGTGCCAGCAGCCAAGATACTACCTACGAGCAGTACTTC.

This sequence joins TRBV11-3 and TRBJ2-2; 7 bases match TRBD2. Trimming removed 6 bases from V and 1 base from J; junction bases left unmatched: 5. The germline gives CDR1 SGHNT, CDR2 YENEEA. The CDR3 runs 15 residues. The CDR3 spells CASRGTGGNTGELFF. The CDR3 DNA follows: TGTGCCAGCAGAGGAACGGGAGGGAACACCGGGGAGCTGTTTTTT.

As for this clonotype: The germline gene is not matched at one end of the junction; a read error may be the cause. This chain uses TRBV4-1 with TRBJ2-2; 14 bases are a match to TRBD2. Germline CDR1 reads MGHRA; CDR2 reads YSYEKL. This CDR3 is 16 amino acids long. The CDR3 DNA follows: TGTGCCAGCAGCACCGGGACTAGCGGGAGTGCCGGGGAGCTGTTTTTT. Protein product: CASSTGTSGSAGELFF.

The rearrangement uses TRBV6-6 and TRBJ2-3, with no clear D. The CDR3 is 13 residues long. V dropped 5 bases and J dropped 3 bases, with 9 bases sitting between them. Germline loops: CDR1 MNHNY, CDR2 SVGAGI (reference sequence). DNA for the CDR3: TGTGCCAGCAGTACCCCTGGGACAGATACGCAGTATTTT. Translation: CASSTPGTDTQYF.

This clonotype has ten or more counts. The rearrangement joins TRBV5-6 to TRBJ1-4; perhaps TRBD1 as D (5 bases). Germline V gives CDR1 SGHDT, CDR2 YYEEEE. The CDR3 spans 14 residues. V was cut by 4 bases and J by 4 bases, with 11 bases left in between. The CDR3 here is CASSRGTDNEKLFF. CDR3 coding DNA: TGTGCCAGCAGCCGCGGGACGGATAATGAAAAACTGTTTTTT.